One T cell receptor beta chain is described in this entry. This receptor's antigen is unknown. No base qualities exist here, and no much larger clone lies one base off it. Library construction relied on the immunoSEQ multiplex PCR assay. To provide template for TCR sequencing, every sample had RNA extracted and reverse transcribed into cDNA. SuperScript III was used to make first-strand cDNA, primed with a 2:1 mix of oligo-dT and random hexamers. Amplification bias was assessed with a synthetic immune receptor repertoire, and residual bias was removed computationally. Regarding the original processing steps: After raw reads were preprocessed to remove errors, the CDR3 was defined following IMGT conventions as running from the conserved cysteine to phenylalanine. Clonality was computed as 1 minus the Shannon entropy, with the entropy normalized by log2 of the number of productive unique TCRs. Whether scalp clones were CD4 or CD8 was inferred by matching scalp TCRbeta sequences against CD4 and CD8 repertoires sorted from blood. This is the immuneACCESS table as TCRdb keeps it, with only in-frame sequences that have V and J called. A part of the clones is gone; compared with another copy, unresolved V genes explain less than half, and the rest is unexplained. V and J calls and clone size are given by that table; D and trimming were obtained from the DNA. A total of roughly 10,000 clones appear in this sample, approximately 60% of them only once. The biggest ten clones account for roughly 8% of the sample.

The sample's time point label is to be understood as: baseline before oral tofacitinib. From alopecia areata patients, peripheral blood was collected along with lesional scalp punch biopsies. Human scalp biopsies were fixed immediately in PAXgene tissue containers. These data originate in a study of CD8+ T cells in alopecia areata (dated by TCRdb to 2016 to 2018). The study in broad terms: The treated patients took part in an open-label pilot trial in which moderate-to-severe alopecia areata was treated with oral tofacitinib at 5 to 10 mg twice daily. Patients received tofacitinib for 6 to 18 months and were then followed off drug for 6 months to check for delayed response and recurrence. Scalp clonality was compared among normal scalp (n=4), patchy alopecia areata scalp (n=8), and alopecia totalis/universalis scalp (n=8). Biopsies were taken from tofacitinib-treated patients at baseline and again at 4 and 24 weeks into treatment, and several of those patients also had a later scalp biopsy. RNA was obtained with the PAXgene miRNA kit for fixed scalp, the miRNeasy kit for PBMCs, and the RNeasy kit for mouse skin. The study used high-throughput TCRbeta sequencing to examine T cell clonal expansion in alopecia areata, in both the C3H/HeJ mouse model and human patients. immunoSEQ multiplex PCR using 35 Vbeta forward primers and 13 Jbeta reverse primers was used to amplify TCRbeta CDR3 regions. Scalp tissue and sorted CD4+ and CD8+ peripheral blood T cells from patchy and totalis/universalis alopecia areata patients and from healthy controls were covered by human TCRbeta sequencing.

Broader findings and caveats from the paper: TCR sequences shared between patients were less clear than in mice, possibly partly because of HLA diversity in the patient population. Compared with normal scalp, lesional scalp had higher clonality and more expanded CD8+ clones, particularly in alopecia totalis/universalis, a pattern that suggests antigenic drive. Resident alphabeta T cells in normal human skin are also sequenced, complicating scalp TCR repertoire analysis, unlike mouse skin dominated by gammadelta T cells.

V is cut by 5 bases and J by 7 bases, and the space between the germline ends is 11 bases. CDR1 and CDR2 are drawn from the germline V gene (reference sequence): LNHDA, SQIVND. CDR3 length: 13 amino acids, cysteine to phenylalanine. The entry retains the CDR3 DNA only, 39 bases that are in frame from base 1. The chain links TRBV19 with TRBJ1-4; TRBD1 is possibly the D segment (5 matching bases). The starting material was skin, obtained at week 0. This TCR derives from a human donor with alopecia areata. CDR3 reads: CASSWGRGEKLFF. The DNA reads TGTGCCAGTAGTTGGGGGAGGGGTGAAAAACTGTTTTTT.